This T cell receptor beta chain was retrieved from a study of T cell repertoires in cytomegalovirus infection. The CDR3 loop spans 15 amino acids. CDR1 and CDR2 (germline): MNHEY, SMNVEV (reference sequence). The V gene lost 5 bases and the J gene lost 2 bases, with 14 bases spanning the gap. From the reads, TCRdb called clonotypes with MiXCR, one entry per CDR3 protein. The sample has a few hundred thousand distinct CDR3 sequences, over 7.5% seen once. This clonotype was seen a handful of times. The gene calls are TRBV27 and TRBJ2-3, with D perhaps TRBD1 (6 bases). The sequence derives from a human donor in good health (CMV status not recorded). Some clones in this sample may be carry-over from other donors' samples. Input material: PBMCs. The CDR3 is CASSADRIFTDTQYF. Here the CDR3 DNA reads TGTGCCAGCAGTGCGGACAGAATATTCACAGATACGCAGTATTTT.